The sequence of this T cell receptor (beta chain) was determined in a study of blood T cell repertoires in COVID-19 (dated by TCRdb to 2018 to 2021). Regarding the study in general: Samples from collaborators originated in the United States, Italy and Spain and spanned both the acute and convalescent phases of COVID-19. The prospective study material was composed of cDNA or gDNA derived from T cells, B-cell-depleted T cells, or PBMCs. The repertoires were released in a freely available public database meant as a resource for research on the immune response to SARS-CoV-2. Deeply sampled blood TCRbeta repertoires from subjects exposed to, actively infected with, or recovered from COVID-19 were included in the dataset. The sample metadata nearly always contained a de-identified subject ID, COVID-19 status, age in years and sex. Samples came from the ongoing ImmuneRACE study (first 160 participants) plus 1,254 subjects from 6 global collaborators. Where HLA class I and class II types were available, the types were taken from metadata supplied by the sample provider, not from assay-based typing.

TCRbeta CDR3 regions were amplified from genomic DNA using the immunoSEQ Assay, a bias-controlled multiplex PCR. The authors' pipeline ran thus. Nucleated cell counts per sample were estimated from amplification of reference gene primers within the assay. To quantify the absolute abundance of each unique TCRbeta CDR3 rearrangement, sequence reads were collapsed and filtered. Productive Simpson clonality was computed per sample as the square root of Simpson's diversity index over productive rearrangements. TCRdb mirrors the immuneACCESS table, restricted to in-frame sequences. Some clones are absent from its copies; in checked studies, under half trace to an unresolved V gene, and the reason for the others is unknown. V and J calls and clone size are given by that table; D and trimming were obtained from the DNA. The sample includes about 140,000 clones, with around nine tenths observed a single time. In total, the top ten clones hold roughly 5.4% of the sample.

Summary of the overall study and its limitations: The quantity of clinical and demographic metadata differed by source and by participant and was supplied without curation.

Of note for this clone: Its cognate antigen has yet to be identified. No much larger clonotype is one base removed from it; base qualities were not supplied.

Collaborating institutions collected whole blood in K2EDTA tubes following their own protocols. For TCRbeta analysis, collaborator samples were shipped as frozen whole blood, as isolated PBMCs, or as DNA extracted from either sample type. Including the terminal cysteine and phenylalanine, the CDR3 comprises 15 residues. CDR3 DNA is the only sequence kept; it has 45 bases, read in frame from the first base. The germline V gene provides CDR1 MGHDK and CDR2 SYGVNS. V has 1 base trimmed and J has 2 bases trimmed; junction bases matching no gene number 2. Input material: peripheral blood. Recombination connected TRBV25-1 to TRBJ2-1; 7 nucleotides in the junction match TRBD1. The TCR sequence derives from a human donor in a cohort sampled during active COVID-19. Read as DNA, the sequence is TGTGCCAGCAGTGAATCGACAGGGCCCTACAATGAGCAGTTCTTC. The translation is CASSESTGPYNEQFF.